This record concerns one T cell receptor (beta chain) sequence. The antigen is undetermined. Assay: immunoSEQ multiplex PCR; the TCRdb copy retains only in-frame clones and omits some. This sample has 86,000 or so clones, with roughly 95% found just once. The CDR3 consists of 19 residues. The V and J ends lost 6 bases and 6 bases, in that order; junction bases with no gene match: 23. Germline CDR1 and CDR2: SEHNR and FQNEAQ (reference sequence). The source of the sample is a study of human versus mouse CDR3 diversity and MHC coevolution. Study outcomes and limitations: Human T cells underwent selection on roughly 6 different MHC II alleles.

V gene TRBV7-9 combines with J gene TRBJ1-1; 9 positions agree with TRBD1. The TCR was taken from a person aged 30 to 69 in good health. The sequencing sample was made of naive CD4+ T cells from blood. Subset denoted: CD45RO-negative CD62L-positive naive CD4 T cells. This CDR3 is CASSPSPRDRVGVRAEAFF. As DNA, the CDR3 is TGTGCCAGCAGTCCCTCTCCAAGGGACAGGGTGGGGGTTCGCGCTGAAGCTTTCTTT.